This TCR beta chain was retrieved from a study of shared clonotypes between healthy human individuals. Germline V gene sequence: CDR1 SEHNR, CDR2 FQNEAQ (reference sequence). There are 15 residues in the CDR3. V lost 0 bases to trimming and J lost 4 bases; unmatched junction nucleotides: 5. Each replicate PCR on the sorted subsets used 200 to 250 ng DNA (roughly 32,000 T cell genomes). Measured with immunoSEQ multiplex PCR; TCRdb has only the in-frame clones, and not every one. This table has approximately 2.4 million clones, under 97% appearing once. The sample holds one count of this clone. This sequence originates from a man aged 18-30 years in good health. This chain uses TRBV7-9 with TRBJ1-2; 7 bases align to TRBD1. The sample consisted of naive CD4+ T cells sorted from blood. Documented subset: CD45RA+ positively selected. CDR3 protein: CASSLAEGAGYGYTF. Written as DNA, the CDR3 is TGTGCCAGCAGCTTAGCCGAGGGGGCAGGCTATGGCTACACCTTC.